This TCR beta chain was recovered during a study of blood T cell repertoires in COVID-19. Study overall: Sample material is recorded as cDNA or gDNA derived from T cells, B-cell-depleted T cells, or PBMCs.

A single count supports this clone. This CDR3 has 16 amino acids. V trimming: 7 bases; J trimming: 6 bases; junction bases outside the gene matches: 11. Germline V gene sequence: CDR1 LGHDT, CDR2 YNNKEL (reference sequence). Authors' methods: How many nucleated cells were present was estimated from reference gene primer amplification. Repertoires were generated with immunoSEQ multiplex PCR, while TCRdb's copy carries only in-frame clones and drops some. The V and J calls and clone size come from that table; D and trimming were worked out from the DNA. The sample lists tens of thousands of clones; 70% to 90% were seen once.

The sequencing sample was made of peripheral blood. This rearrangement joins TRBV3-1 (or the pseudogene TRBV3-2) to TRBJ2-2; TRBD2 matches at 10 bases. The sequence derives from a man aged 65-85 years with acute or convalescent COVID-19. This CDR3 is CASTPAERGGSGELFF. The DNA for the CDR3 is TGTGCCAGCACCCCCGCGGAGCGGGGGGGCTCCGGGGAGCTGTTTTTT.